The clone carrying this T cell receptor beta chain was seen only a few times. The antigen is undetermined. Germline CDR1 is SNHLY and CDR2 is FYNNEI. The V gene lost 0 bases and the J gene lost 9 bases, with 12 bases spanning the gap. The length of the CDR3 is 15 residues. Quantitative barcoded 5'-RACE was used to prepare TCR beta libraries. In TCRdb, the 5' RACE reads were re-called with MiXCR into one record per CDR3 protein. The profile shows over 200,000 distinct CDR3 sequences, under 12% of them singletons. The data belong to a study of CD8 T cells in ankylosing spondylitis. Notes on the study in general: A TCR beta motif of eight highly homologous variants appeared characteristic of ankylosing spondylitis blood. Several of the motif variants were reported before in synovial fluid and blood from reactive arthritis. Disease-linked clones were CD8+ and relatively rare in peripheral blood.

Sequenced: blood, either unsorted or a sorted T cell fraction (not recorded which). The sequence was obtained from a male donor with ankylosing spondylitis or in good health (not recorded which). The chain links TRBV2 to TRBJ1-6; perhaps TRBD1 as D (6 bases). The CDR3 DNA reads TGTGCCAGCAGTGAAGCAACGGGGGCTCGTTCACCCCTCCACTTT. This encodes CASSEATGARSPLHF.